The clone carrying this T cell receptor (beta chain) has more than one count but fewer than ten. V was pared by 5 bases and J by 9 bases, with 7 bases of the junction left unmatched. Germline-derived CDR1 and CDR2 are MNHEY and SVGEGT. CDR3 length: 14 amino acids. The source of the sample is a study of blood T cell repertoires in COVID-19. Study-wide background: The study drew acute and convalescent COVID-19 samples from the United States, Italy and Spain. PBMCs, B-cell-depleted T cells, or T cells were the source of the cDNA or gDNA that made up the material.

Original data processing: The authors estimated nucleated cell counts from reference gene primer amplification. Generated by immunoSEQ multiplex PCR, the TCRdb table keeps only in-frame clones and is missing some. The D gene and trimming were derived from the DNA, and the V and J assignments and clone size from that table. The profile shows some 43,000 clones, approximately 80% of them singletons. V gene TRBV6-2 or TRBV6-3 combines with J gene TRBJ1-6; 7 bases fit TRBD1. This clonotype was obtained from a man aged 45-65 years with active or convalescent COVID-19. Sequencing was carried out using peripheral blood. The CDR3 coding sequence is TGTGCCAGCAGTCGGGACAGATCGCGTTCACCCCTCCACTTT. Protein: CASSRDRSRSPLHF.